The rows below give T cell receptor beta chains drawn from one sample of a study of T cells after yellow fever vaccination. One entry per CDR3 protein results from TCRdb running MiXCR on the 5' RACE reads. Of roughly 500,000 distinct CDR3 sequences listed, approximately 21% are singletons. The sample here was PBMCs, taken 15 days after the yellow fever booster vaccination. The receptor set was obtained from a man aged 25 to 40 who received the YFV17D yellow fever vaccine. The CDR3 runs from the conserved cysteine through the conserved F or W. Fields, in order: V gene, J gene, clone size, D gene, CDR3 protein, CDR3 DNA. D genes are given only for firm matches. Expanded clones get a size class; other rows say once, few or many, or leave the size out.

v_call: TRBV20-1; j_call: TRBJ2-2; clone_size: few; d_call: .; cdr3_aa: CSAPLGSGLNTGELFF; cdr3_nt: TGCAGTGCTCCCCTCGGGAGCGGGCTGAACACCGGGGAGCTGTTTTTT
v_call: TRBV20-1; j_call: TRBJ2-3; clone_size: few; d_call: .; cdr3_aa: CSGRITDTQYF; cdr3_nt: TGCAGTGGCCGGATCACAGATACGCAGTATTTT
v_call: TRBV19; j_call: TRBJ1-5; clone_size: few; d_call: TRBD1; cdr3_aa: CASSRKGTGGAQPQHF; cdr3_nt: TGTGCCAGTAGTCGTAAAGGGACAGGGGGTGCTCAGCCCCAGCATTTT
v_call: TRBV19; j_call: TRBJ2-7; clone_size: .; d_call: .; cdr3_aa: CASSSWGESSYEQYF; cdr3_nt: TGTGCCAGTAGTAGTTGGGGGGAGAGCTCCTACGAGCAGTACTTC
v_call: TRBV28; j_call: TRBJ2-3; clone_size: .; d_call: TRBD2; cdr3_aa: CASTHRAGLSTDTQYF; cdr3_nt: TGTGCCAGCACCCACCGAGCGGGACTGAGCACAGATACGCAGTATTTT
v_call: TRBV4-3; j_call: TRBJ2-7; clone_size: few; d_call: .; cdr3_aa: CASSQSAGSYEQYF; cdr3_nt: TGCGCCAGCAGCCAATCTGCAGGCTCCTACGAGCAGTACTTC
v_call: TRBV5-1; j_call: TRBJ2-3; clone_size: few; d_call: .; cdr3_aa: CASSLGGAGTDTQYF; cdr3_nt: TGCGCCAGCAGCTTGGGGGGCGCGGGTACAGATACGCAGTATTTT
v_call: TRBV10-3; j_call: TRBJ2-3; clone_size: .; d_call: .; cdr3_aa: CAISESPEKRRADTQYF; cdr3_nt: TGTGCCATCAGTGAGTCGCCTGAAAAGCGGAGAGCAGATACGCAGTATTTT
v_call: TRBV7-6; j_call: TRBJ2-1; clone_size: few; d_call: TRBD2; cdr3_aa: CASTLLQREGYNEQFF; cdr3_nt: TGTGCCAGCACTCTTCTTCAGCGGGAGGGATACAATGAGCAGTTCTTC
v_call: TRBV20-1; j_call: TRBJ2-4; clone_size: .; d_call: .; cdr3_aa: CSAIEENIQYF; cdr3_nt: TGCAGTGCCATAGAGGAAAACATTCAGTACTTC
v_call: TRBV20-1; j_call: TRBJ2-1; clone_size: few; d_call: TRBD1; cdr3_aa: CSAFLPGQGAMYEQFF; cdr3_nt: TGCAGTGCTTTCCTACCGGGACAGGGGGCGATGTATGAGCAGTTCTTC
v_call: TRBV10-3; j_call: TRBJ2-7; clone_size: few; d_call: TRBD2; cdr3_aa: CAISAASGTYEQYF; cdr3_nt: TGTGCCATCAGTGCGGCTAGCGGTACCTACGAGCAGTACTTC
v_call: TRBV12-3/TRBV12-4; j_call: TRBJ2-7; clone_size: .; d_call: .; cdr3_aa: CASRGLPREQYF; cdr3_nt: TGTGCCAGCAGAGGACTCCCCCGCGAGCAGTACTTC
v_call: TRBV15; j_call: TRBJ2-3; clone_size: .; d_call: .; cdr3_aa: CATSRDLGAEDTQYF; cdr3_nt: TGTGCCACCAGCAGAGATCTGGGAGCAGAGGATACGCAGTATTTT
v_call: TRBV5-1; j_call: TRBJ2-7; clone_size: few; d_call: TRBD2; cdr3_aa: CASSNDSGLYEQYF; cdr3_nt: TGCGCCAGCAGCAACGATAGCGGGCTCTACGAGCAGTACTTC
v_call: TRBV7-7; j_call: TRBJ2-2; clone_size: .; d_call: TRBD2; cdr3_aa: CASSQTLAGVANTGELFF; cdr3_nt: TGTGCTAGCAGCCAAACACTAGCGGGAGTAGCGAACACCGGGGAGCTGTTTTTT
v_call: TRBV18; j_call: TRBJ2-2; clone_size: .; d_call: .; cdr3_aa: CASSPGGRNTGELFF; cdr3_nt: TGTGCCAGCTCACCGGGGGGCCGAAACACCGGGGAGCTGTTTTTT
v_call: TRBV20-1; j_call: TRBJ2-7; clone_size: .; d_call: .; cdr3_aa: CSASRDSTYEQYF; cdr3_nt: TGCAGTGCTAGTCGCGACTCGACCTACGAGCAGTACTTC
v_call: TRBV6-5; j_call: TRBJ1-2; clone_size: .; d_call: .; cdr3_aa: CASSYKFNYRYTF; cdr3_nt: TGTGCCAGCAGTTACAAATTTAACTATCGCTACACCTTC
v_call: TRBV20-1; j_call: TRBJ2-2; clone_size: few; d_call: TRBD2; cdr3_aa: CSARDDRLAETTGELFF; cdr3_nt: TGCAGTGCTAGAGATGACAGACTAGCGGAGACCACCGGGGAGCTGTTTTTT
v_call: TRBV11-2; j_call: TRBJ1-3; clone_size: few; d_call: .; cdr3_aa: CASSLASSGNTIYF; cdr3_nt: TGTGCCAGCAGCTTAGCCAGCTCTGGAAACACCATATATTTT
v_call: TRBV28; j_call: TRBJ2-3; clone_size: .; d_call: TRBD1; cdr3_aa: CASSETGTATDTQYF; cdr3_nt: TGTGCCAGCAGTGAGACCGGGACAGCCACAGATACGCAGTATTTT
v_call: TRBV5-1; j_call: TRBJ2-7; clone_size: .; d_call: TRBD2; cdr3_aa: CASSFLAGSMDEQYF; cdr3_nt: TGCGCCAGCAGCTTTCTAGCGGGGTCCATGGACGAGCAGTACTTC
v_call: TRBV12-3/TRBV12-4; j_call: TRBJ1-4; clone_size: many; d_call: .; cdr3_aa: CASSWGRFEKLFF; cdr3_nt: TGTGCCAGCAGTTGGGGTCGGTTTGAAAAACTGTTTTTT
v_call: TRBV7-2; j_call: TRBJ2-1; clone_size: .; d_call: .; cdr3_aa: CASSQSTRGDEQFF; cdr3_nt: TGTGCCAGCAGCCAAAGCACTAGAGGTGATGAGCAGTTCTTC